The clone carrying this T cell receptor (beta chain) came up once. The target antigen is unknown. The CDR3 has 13 residues. Trimming left V 6 bases short and J 5 bases short, with 12 bases between. Germline CDR1 is SGHDT and CDR2 is YYEEEE. These data belong to a study of blood T cell dynamics during melanoma immunotherapy. Study in general: Standard first-line treatment here was pembrolizumab or nivolumab plus ipilimumab in metastatic melanoma.

The time point is: pre-treatment baseline. Patients with prior systemic cancer treatment, concomitant immunosuppressants, or other active malignancies were excluded. General study findings and limits: The study could not tell melanoma-specific clones from general immune activation. Disease-control patients' PBMC repertoires became either more clonal or more diverse at W3.

Generated by immunoSEQ multiplex PCR, the TCRdb table keeps only in-frame clones and is missing some. The sample has around 12,000 clones, roughly 80% seen once; the top ten hold more than 8.5%. The material was blood, obtained from a patient treated with checkpoint blockade. This sequence joins TRBV5-6 and TRBJ1-5; TRBD1 might be the D (5 bases). The receptor was isolated from a human donor with melanoma. DNA of the CDR3: TGTGCCAGCAACCGTTGGGGCTATCAGCCCCAGCATTTT. Amino acids: CASNRWGYQPQHF.